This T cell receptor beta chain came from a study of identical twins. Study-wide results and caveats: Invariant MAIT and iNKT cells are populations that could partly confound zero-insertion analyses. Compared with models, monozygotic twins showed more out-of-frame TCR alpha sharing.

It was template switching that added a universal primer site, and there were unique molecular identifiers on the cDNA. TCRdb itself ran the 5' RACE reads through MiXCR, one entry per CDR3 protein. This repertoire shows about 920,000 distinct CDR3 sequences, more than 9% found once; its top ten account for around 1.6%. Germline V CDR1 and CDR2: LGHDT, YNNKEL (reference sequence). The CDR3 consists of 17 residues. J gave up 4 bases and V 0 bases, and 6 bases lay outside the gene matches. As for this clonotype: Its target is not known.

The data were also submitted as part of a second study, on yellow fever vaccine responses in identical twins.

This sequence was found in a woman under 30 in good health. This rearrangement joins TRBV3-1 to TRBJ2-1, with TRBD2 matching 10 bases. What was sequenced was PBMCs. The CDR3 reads CASSQELAGALYNEQFF. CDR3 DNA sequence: TGTGCCAGCAGCCAAGAGCTAGCGGGGGCCCTGTACAATGAGCAGTTCTTC.